These T cell receptor beta chains were read from a single sample in a study of beta chain features in type 1 diabetes. Only in-frame clones appear in the TCRdb table, and some are missing; sequencing was by immunoSEQ multiplex PCR. The table records 900,000 or so clones, 15% to 20% of them present only once. The material sequenced was naive CD4+ T cells from blood. Receptors originate from a woman younger than 30 in good health. Both conserved end residues are part of each CDR3. The order of the fields is V gene, CDR3 protein.

TRBV7-9	CASSPGDGELFF
TRBV13	CASSLFPRLMDTQYF
TRBV5-1	CASSLATSGYTDTQYF
TRBV15	CATSRVGWTDTQYF
TRBV11-2	CASSLGGTGQREQYF
TRBV5-1	CASSYHAGGDTEAFF
TRBV6-5	CASSYSSKGYTF
TRBV9	CASSVDQGVPDTQYF
TRBV7-3	CASSLSLGYEQYF
TRBV5-1	CASSPGTGGEGGGEAFF
TRBV5-6	CASSLVGRETQYF
TRBV14	CASSTRTGGIQQFF
TRBV30	CAWRLERSYEQYF
TRBV5-1	CASSFGSNEQFF
TRBV7-3	CASSLIPPGELFF
TRBV28	CASSLAGRGPDNEQFF
TRBV6-1	CASSGGAGGQPQHF